Listed here are 6 T cell receptor beta chains from one sample, sequenced in a study of blood T cell repertoires in COVID-19. Using immunoSEQ multiplex PCR, the repertoire was profiled, and TCRdb retains in-frame clones only, with some absent. The repertoire holds over 250,000 clones, with 75% to 95% as singletons. Sequences were obtained from peripheral blood. These receptors all stem from a person aged 18 to 30 with COVID-19, enrolled during active disease.

This chain connects TRBV6-5 to TRBJ1-1; D not certain. CDR1 is MNHEY, CDR2 SVGAGI, per germline. The CDR3 runs 13 residues. The ends were cut back, 5 bases at V and 0 bases at J, with 7 bases in the middle. Here the CDR3 DNA reads TGTGCCAGCAGTAAATTAATGAACACTGAAGCTTTCTTT. Amino acid sequence: CASSKLMNTEAFF.

The chain has TRBV24-1 and TRBJ1-5; D unclear. V lost 0 bases and J 11 bases, leaving 7 bases between the germline ends. Germline V lookup: CDR1 KGHDR, CDR2 SFDVKD. The CDR3 sequence is 12 residues long. CDR3 DNA sequence: TGTGCCACCAGTGATTTGGGGCCAGCCCAGCATTTT. Its translation: CATSDLGPAQHF.

The chain employs TRBV29-1 and TRBJ2-7; D might be TRBD2 (6 bases). Germline assignment: CDR1 SQVTM and CDR2 ANQGSEA. The CDR3 extends over 12 amino acids. V dropped 3 bases and J dropped 4 bases, with 10 bases sitting between them. In DNA, the CDR3 is TGCAGCGTTGAGGGAGGAAGATACGAGCAGTACTTC. Translation: CSVEGGRYEQYF.

The chain is built from TRBV24-1 and TRBJ2-5, with D possibly TRBD1 on 6 matching bases. Trimming took 3 bases from V and 2 from J, leaving 15 bases between them. Germline V gives CDR1 KGHDR, CDR2 SFDVKD. The CDR3 runs to 16 residues. CDR3 residues: CATSDPPGQRQETQYF. As DNA, the CDR3 is TGTGCCACCAGTGATCCCCCAGGACAGAGACAAGAGACCCAGTACTTC.

In this sample, this clone turned up once. The V and J genes are TRBV9 and TRBJ2-7; D is uncertain. The CDR3 sequence is 15 residues long. Trimming removed 4 bases at V and 3 bases at J, with 17 bases between. Germline V gives CDR1 SGDLS, CDR2 YYNGEE. DNA of the CDR3: TGTGCCAGCAGCCCCCGCGCGAAGAGCAACTACGAGCAGTACTTC. It specifies CASSPRAKSNYEQYF.

The chain uses TRBV5-1 and TRBJ1-2, with D perhaps TRBD1 (5 bases). The CDR3 consists of 16 residues. Germline V gene lookup returns CDR1 SGHRS and CDR2 YFSETQ. V shed 3 bases and J shed 4 bases, with 19 bases lying between them. The CDR3 region is CASSSARAGRLYGYTF. DNA for the CDR3: TGCGCCAGCAGCTCCGCGAGAGCAGGGAGGCTCTATGGCTACACCTTC.